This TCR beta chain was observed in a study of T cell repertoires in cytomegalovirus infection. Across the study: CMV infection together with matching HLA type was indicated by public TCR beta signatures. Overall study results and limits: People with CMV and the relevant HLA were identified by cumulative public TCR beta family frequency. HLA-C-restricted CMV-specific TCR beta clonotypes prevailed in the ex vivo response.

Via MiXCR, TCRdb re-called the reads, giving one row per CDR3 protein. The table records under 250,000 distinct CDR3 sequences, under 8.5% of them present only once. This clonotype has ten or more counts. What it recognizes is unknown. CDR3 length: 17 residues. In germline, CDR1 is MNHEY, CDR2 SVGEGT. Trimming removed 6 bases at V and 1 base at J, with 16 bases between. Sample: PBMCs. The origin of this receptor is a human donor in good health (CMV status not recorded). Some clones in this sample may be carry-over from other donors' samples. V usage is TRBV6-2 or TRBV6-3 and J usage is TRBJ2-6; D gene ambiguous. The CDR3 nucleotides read TGTGCCAGCAGGGGATCAGAGATTCAGTCTGGGGCCAACGTCCTGACTTTC. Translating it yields CASRGSEIQSGANVLTF.